This T cell receptor (beta chain) was identified in a study of blood T cell repertoires in COVID-19. Study in general: The United States, Italy and Spain were the sources of the acute and convalescent COVID-19 samples. From T cells, B-cell-depleted T cells, or PBMCs came the material, which was cDNA or gDNA.

Per the original data handling: Amplification from reference gene primers served as the basis for estimated nucleated cell counts. Here immunoSEQ multiplex PCR was the method, and the copy in TCRdb shows in-frame clones only, minus some. V and J calls and clone size are those listed in that table; D and trimming were worked out from the DNA. The table shows roughly 50,000 clones, with 86% occurring only once. V was clipped by 2 bases and J by 5 bases, with 12 bases between them. Germline lookup yields CDR1 MNHNS and CDR2 SASEGT. The CDR3 contains 14 residues. This clonotype was obtained from a man aged 65-85 years with acute or convalescent COVID-19. The genes are TRBV6-1 and TRBJ1-2, with D unresolved. The sequenced sample consisted of peripheral blood. CDR3 sequence (DNA): TGTGCCAGCAGTGAAAGAGGAGAAATTTATGGCTACACCTTC. The encoded protein is CASSERGEIYGYTF.